The 2 T cell receptor beta chains listed next were all sequenced from one sample in a study of blood T cell repertoires in COVID-19. Profiling relied on immunoSEQ multiplex PCR, and the TCRdb table lists in-frame clones only, not all of them. The data show tens of thousands of clones, almost 85% seen once. Sequenced: peripheral blood. All receptors derive from a man aged 50-60 years with COVID-19, enrolled during active disease.

The chain joins TRBV24-1 to TRBJ2-2, with D hard to call. Germline V gene lookup returns CDR1 KGHDR and CDR2 SFDVKD. The length of the CDR3 is 15 residues. Trimming stripped 3 bases from V and 2 bases from J, with 9 bases between. CDR3: CATSDEALNTGELFF. The CDR3 coding sequence is TGTGCCACCAGTGATGAGGCATTAAACACCGGGGAGCTGTTTTTT.

The chain joins TRBV5-1 to TRBJ2-7; maybe TRBD2 (6 bases). The CDR3 is made up of 14 amino acids. Between the trimmed V and J ends, which lost 0 bases and 4 bases, there was a span of 11 bases. Germline V gives CDR1 SGHRS, CDR2 YFSETQ. CDR3 region: CASSLVVGGYEQYF. The CDR3 nucleotides read TGCGCCAGCAGCTTGGTGGTTGGGGGGTACGAGCAGTACTTC.